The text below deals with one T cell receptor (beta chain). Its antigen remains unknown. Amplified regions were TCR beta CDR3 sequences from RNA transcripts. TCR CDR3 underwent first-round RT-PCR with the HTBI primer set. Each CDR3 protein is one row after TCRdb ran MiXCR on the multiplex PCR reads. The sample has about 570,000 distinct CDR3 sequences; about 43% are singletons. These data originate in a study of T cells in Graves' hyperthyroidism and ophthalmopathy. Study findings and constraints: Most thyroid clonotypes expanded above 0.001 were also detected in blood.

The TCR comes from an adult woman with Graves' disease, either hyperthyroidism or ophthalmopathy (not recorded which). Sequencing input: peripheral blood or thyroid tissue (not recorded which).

CDR3 region: CATSDFRRKETQYF. Here the CDR3 DNA reads TGTGCCACCAGTGATTTCCGACGGAAAGAGACCCAGTACTTC. This chain links TRBV24-1 with TRBJ2-5; D is uncertain. Germline lookup yields CDR1 KGHDR and CDR2 SFDVKD. Trimming cost V 1 base and J 3 bases, with 8 bases left between them. CDR3 size: 14 residues.